This TCR beta chain comes out of a study of sequential checkpoint blockade in melanoma. Study-wide background: Patients were randomized 1:1 to nivolumab-then-ipilimumab or ipilimumab-then-nivolumab first-line. Matched biopsies came pretreatment and at week 13 for about 24 patients. TCRβ was sequenced from DNA of 90 to 95 pretreatment tumors. Study-wide results and limits: PD-L1 staining and CD8+ counts, not mutational load, tracked tumor T-cell clonality.

This clone was detected ten times or more. Its matching antigen is unknown. Noted treatment: randomized to nivolumab then ipilimumab (arm A) or the reverse (arm B). TCRdb's table, derived via immunoSEQ multiplex PCR, lists solely in-frame clones and lacks some. This sample has 6,000 to 7,500 clones, with over 20% found just once. The sequence came from a human donor with melanoma. Sequencing used tumor tissue (inferred from file names), obtained from a patient given nivolumab and ipilimumab in sequence.

CDR3 bases: TGTGCCAGCAGTCTAGTTCCGTTCGGGACAGGGGGGACGAACACTGAAGCTTTCTTT. It encodes CASSLVPFGTGGTNTEAFF. The chain uses TRBV9 and TRBJ1-1; 11 nucleotides line up with TRBD1. Germline V gene lookup returns CDR1 SGDLS and CDR2 YYNGEE. J gave up 1 base and V 5 bases, and 16 bases lay outside the gene matches. This CDR3 region has 19 residues.